Listed below are T cell receptor beta chains from one sample, sequenced in a study of T cell responses to AZD1222 COVID-19 vaccine. Using immunoSEQ multiplex PCR, the repertoire was profiled, and TCRdb retains in-frame clones only, with some absent. In the table there are over 120,000 clones, 93% of which are singletons. The material was peripheral blood, obtained on day 0 of AZD1222 vaccination. These receptors all come from an adult in good health. Each CDR3 is given with its conserved first and last residue. A D gene is named only where the DNA matches it firmly. Size values are once, few and many counts, or a class for expanded clones, and some rows have none.

cdr3_length: 14; clone_size: -; j_call: TRBJ2-5; d_call: TRBD2; v_call: TRBV6-5; cdr3_nt: TGTGCCAGCAGTAGCGGGAGGGCCGGCCAGACCCAGTACTTC; cdr3_aa: CASSSGRAGQTQYF
cdr3_length: 14; clone_size: -; j_call: TRBJ1-1; d_call: TRBD1; v_call: TRBV5-1; cdr3_nt: TGCGCCAGCAGCTTGACAGGGGTCGACACTGAAGCTTTCTTT; cdr3_aa: CASSLTGVDTEAFF
cdr3_length: 17; clone_size: -; j_call: TRBJ2-3; d_call: TRBD2; v_call: TRBV7-9; cdr3_nt: TGTGCCAGCAGCCCCGGGACTAGCGGGAGAATTACAGATACGCAGTATTTT; cdr3_aa: CASSPGTSGRITDTQYF
cdr3_length: 14; clone_size: -; j_call: TRBJ1-2; d_call: -; v_call: TRBV7-9; cdr3_nt: TGTGCCGGGGGACCGTTGGGAAGGAACTATGGCTACACCTTC; cdr3_aa: CAGGPLGRNYGYTF
cdr3_length: 13; clone_size: -; j_call: TRBJ1-1; d_call: -; v_call: TRBV2; cdr3_nt: TGTGCCAGCAGGGATCAGGAAGAAACTGAAGCTTTCTTT; cdr3_aa: CASRDQEETEAFF
cdr3_length: 12; clone_size: -; j_call: TRBJ2-7; d_call: -; v_call: TRBV28; cdr3_nt: TGTGCCAGCAGACAAGGGAACGACGAGCAGTACTTC; cdr3_aa: CASRQGNDEQYF
cdr3_length: 13; clone_size: -; j_call: TRBJ1-2; d_call: -; v_call: TRBV19; cdr3_nt: TGTGCCAGTAGCCGTGACAGGAACTATGGCTACACCTTC; cdr3_aa: CASSRDRNYGYTF
cdr3_length: 15; clone_size: -; j_call: TRBJ2-4; d_call: -; v_call: TRBV25-1; cdr3_nt: TGTGCCAGCAGTGAATCTAGCTTAGCCAAAAACATTCAGTACTTC; cdr3_aa: CASSESSLAKNIQYF
cdr3_length: 16; clone_size: -; j_call: TRBJ1-2; d_call: TRBD1; v_call: TRBV6-2/TRBV6-3; cdr3_nt: TGTGCCAGCAGTTCCTTGACAGGGGGTCCCTCCTATGGCTACACCTTC; cdr3_aa: CASSSLTGGPSYGYTF
cdr3_length: 15; clone_size: once; j_call: TRBJ2-1; d_call: TRBD2; v_call: TRBV4-1; cdr3_nt: TGCGCCAGCAGCCTGGCTAGCGGGACCTACAATGAGCAGTTCTTC; cdr3_aa: CASSLASGTYNEQFF
cdr3_length: 12; clone_size: -; j_call: TRBJ2-7; d_call: -; v_call: TRBV5-4; cdr3_nt: TGTGCCAGCAGCTTGATCGGCTACGAGCAGTACTTC; cdr3_aa: CASSLIGYEQYF
cdr3_length: 14; clone_size: -; j_call: TRBJ1-1; d_call: -; v_call: TRBV6-1; cdr3_nt: TGTGCCAGCAGTGATTCCCCTGGCAGGACTGAAGCTTTCTTT; cdr3_aa: CASSDSPGRTEAFF